This TCR beta chain was retrieved from a study of CD8 T cells in ankylosing spondylitis. In germline, CDR1 is KGHDR, CDR2 SFDVKD. With V trimmed by 0 bases and J by 15 bases, 2 bases remained unmatched. The CDR3 extends over 12 amino acids. Study observations and caveats: Matched ankylosing spondylitis synovial fluid reportedly contained a significantly enriched population of disease-linked clones.

TCRdb used MiXCR to reprocess the 5' RACE reads, holding one entry per CDR3 protein. Found here are 150,000 or so distinct CDR3 sequences, 15% to 20% of them singletons; the top ten hold approximately 8%. On this clonotype: No antigen is known for it.

This chain uses TRBV24-1 with TRBJ2-1, with TRBD1 identical over 9 bases. This clonotype originated in a male donor with ankylosing spondylitis or in good health (not recorded which). Specimen: blood, either unsorted or a sorted T cell fraction (not recorded which). The CDR3 sequence is CATSDLGTGLFF. In DNA, the CDR3 is TGTGCCACCAGTGATTTGGGGACAGGGTTGTTCTTC.